The entry below describes one T cell receptor beta chain. Its antigen has not been determined. Per-nucleotide qualities are absent, and no much larger clonotype sits a single base away. This entry is derived from a study of cytomegalovirus exposure and HLA in healthy donors (dated by TCRdb to 2016 to 2017). For context, the study as a whole: According to a later analysis, one platform produced both the roughly 110 validation repertoires and the approximately 600 repertoires of the first cohort. To predict cytomegalovirus infection status, the study combined high-throughput TCR immunosequencing, statistical association of individual TCRs with disease status, and machine learning. Besides the first cohort of about 730 subjects, a separate validation cohort made up of roughly 130 different subjects was used. The study aimed to test whether cataloging public T cell receptors could reveal signatures of past pathogen exposure.

Separate from the roughly 630-subject first cohort, the validation cohort of 95 to 150 subjects was the group to which the donors belonged. General conclusions and limits of the study: While some public TCRs were present in many individuals, most TCR sequences turned up only very rarely across donors. A few of the identified cytomegalovirus-associated TCR beta chains were confirmed in vitro to be specific for cytomegalovirus antigens. In the study, 150 to 200 TCR beta chains were listed as associated with cytomegalovirus. In both the original and validation cohorts, the classifier was reported to diagnose cytomegalovirus status with high specificity and sensitivity. The validation cohort had no HLA typing available for a later analysis, so co-occurrence within that cohort was assessed over all 110 or so repertoires. It was suggested by the authors that the approach could potentially be generalized to other disease states and immunological phenotypes. Of the cluster scores, around 95% were above 0 in a later analysis, which found that TCRs clustered in the first cohort also tended to co-occur in the 120 or so validation repertoires.

The library was prepared using the immunoSEQ multiplex PCR assay. As for how the authors treated the data: To diagnose cytomegalovirus status from the catalog of TCR beta chain sequences, a statistical classification framework was built. TCRdb re-hosts the immuneACCESS table, in-frame sequences only. Its copies lack some clones; in the studies checked, an unresolved V gene accounts for under half of them, and the cause for the rest is not known. The D gene and trimming were derived from the DNA, and the V and J assignments and clone size from that table. Counted in this sample were 200,000 to 250,000 clones; less than 90% of them appeared once. Approximately 12% of the sample is taken by the ten largest. CDR1 and CDR2 are read off the germline V gene as SGHDT and YYEEEE. The junction shows trimming of 0 bases on V and 3 bases on J, and the gene matches do not reach 12 bases of it. Counted from cysteine to phenylalanine, this CDR3 has 17 amino acids. The kept DNA is CDR3 alone, 51 bases in frame from the first base.

The TCR comes from a man aged 18 to 30 in good health and CMV-seropositive. The sequence joins TRBV5-6 to TRBJ2-7; TRBD1 fits 7 bases in the junction. Specimen: PBMCs. The CDR3 region reads CASSLVAGGGNFYEQYF. The nucleotide sequence is given as TGTGCCAGCAGCTTGGTGGCAGGGGGTGGTAATTTCTACGAGCAGTACTTC.